This T cell receptor (beta chain) came from a study of Tregs in tolerant kidney transplant recipients. CDR3 length: 13 residues. Germline loops: CDR1 SGHTA, CDR2 FQGTGA. V trimming: 5 bases; J trimming: 5 bases; junction bases outside the gene matches: 3. Libraries were prepared by immunoSEQ multiplex PCR; TCRdb keeps only in-frame clonotypes and omits some of them. The sample lists tens of thousands of clones; 84% were seen once. A note on this clone: Its target is not known.

Study outcomes and limitations: The small number of patients limits these findings pending further validation. Expanding Tregs on activated donor B cells appeared to best identify donor-specific TCRbeta clones.

Unstimulated Tregs (CD4+CD25+CD127-) and CD4+CD25- non-Tregs were sorted from PBMCs. The sample consisted of CD4+ T cells from blood. The chain carries TRBV7-3 and TRBJ2-1, with 7 bases matching TRBD1. This clonotype was obtained from a human donor in good health. The CDR3 DNA follows: TGTGCCAGCAGCCCCGGGACAGACAATGAGCAGTTCTTC. Translating gives CASSPGTDNEQFF.